Shown below are 25 T cell receptor beta chains from a single sample sequenced in a study of control samples from healthy donors and cancer patients. Profiling relied on immunoSEQ multiplex PCR, and the TCRdb table lists in-frame clones only, not all of them. The table has roughly 190,000 clones, 91% seen once. Sequencing was carried out using blood. These receptors were obtained from a woman in her thirties in good health.

The gene calls are TRBV19 and TRBJ2-1; D possibly corresponds to TRBD2 (6 bases). Germline lookup yields CDR1 LNHDA and CDR2 SQIVND (reference sequence). The CDR3 is 13 amino acids. The V end was cut by 1 base, the J end by 5 bases, with 6 bases between. CDR3 nucleotide sequence: TGTGCCAGTAGTATAGGGGGGGACAATGAGCAGTTCTTC. Residues: CASSIGGDNEQFF.

The rearrangement uses TRBV29-1 and TRBJ1-5; a possible D gene is TRBD1 (6 bases). In germline, CDR1 is SQVTM, CDR2 ANQGSEA. V was clipped by 2 bases and J by 6 bases, with 11 bases between them. The CDR3 has 13 residues. CDR3 nucleotide sequence: TGCAGCGTTGAAATAGGGGGGGGTCAGCCCCAGCATTTT. Translating gives CSVEIGGGQPQHF.

The chain recombines TRBV4-1 with TRBJ2-7; 14 bases match TRBD2. Germline loops: CDR1 MGHRA, CDR2 YSYEKL. The V and J ends lost 4 bases and 7 bases, in that order; junction bases with no gene match: 6. The CDR3 covers 15 residues. Here the CDR3 DNA reads TGCGCCAGCAGCCCTCGACTAGCGGGAGGGGTTGAGCAGTACTTC. Translation: CASSPRLAGGVEQYF.

The rearrangement links TRBV3-1 (or the pseudogene TRBV3-2) to TRBJ2-3; no reliable D call. CDR1 is LGHDT and CDR2 is YNNKEL in the germline V gene (reference sequence). The CDR3 length is 16 residues. Trimming took off 0 bases at V and 3 bases at J, with 13 bases between the two ends. The CDR3 nucleotides read TGTGCCAGCAGCCAAGATCTGGGTCTAGTTACAGATACGCAGTATTTT. This encodes CASSQDLGLVTDTQYF.

The chain links TRBV10-3 to TRBJ1-1, with 8 bases identical to TRBD1. Germline V gives CDR1 ENHRY, CDR2 SYGVKD. V trimming: 3 bases; J trimming: 1 base; junction bases outside the gene matches: 4. This CDR3 is built from 15 residues. The CDR3 spells CAISDKQGENTEAFF. CDR3 in DNA: TGTGCCATCAGTGATAAACAGGGGGAGAACACTGAAGCTTTCTTT.

CDR3 protein: CASSSLTGGTNEKLFF. In DNA, the CDR3 is TGTGCCAGCAGTTCCCTTACAGGGGGGACTAATGAAAAACTGTTTTTT. The gene calls are TRBV6-6 and TRBJ1-4; 8 positions match TRBD1. The CDR3 consists of 16 residues. The germline V gene encodes CDR1 MNHNY and CDR2 SVGAGI (reference sequence). V was clipped by 4 bases and J by 2 bases; unmatched bases: 6.

As concerns this clone: Additional DNA sequences in this sample encode the identical CDR3. The chain recombines TRBV18 with TRBJ1-1; 9 bases map to TRBD1. V dropped 3 bases and J dropped 5; count of bases not matched to a gene: 1. The CDR3 is 13 residues long. Germline V gives CDR1 KGHSH, CDR2 LQKENI. The CDR3 DNA follows: TGTGCCAGCTCACCGACAGGGGGGACTGAAGCTTTCTTT. Its protein is CASSPTGGTEAFF.

CDR3 sequence: CASSSPTGWLAGYTF. The DNA for the CDR3 is TGTGCCAGCAGCTCCCCGACAGGGTGGTTGGCTGGCTACACCTTC. The gene calls are TRBV11-2 and TRBJ1-2; the match to TRBD1 covers 7 bases. Germline V gives CDR1 SGHAT, CDR2 FQNNGV. V gave up 4 bases and J gave up 7 bases; unmatched junction bases: 12. This CDR3 is 15 amino acids long. Filled out from reference TRBV11-2 and TRBJ1-2, the complete variable domain reads EAGVAQSPRYKIIEKRQSVAFWCNPISGHATLYWYQQILGQGPKLLIQFQNNGVVDDSQLPKDRFSAERLKGVDSTLKIQPAKLEDSAVYLCASSSPTGWLAGYTFGSGTRLTVV.

The chain employs TRBV5-8 and TRBJ1-5; weak D call: TRBD1 (6 bases). CDR3 length: 13 residues. The germline V and J ends were trimmed by 2 bases and 4 bases, with 7 bases remaining between them. Per germline, CDR1 SGHTS and CDR2 YDEGEE. The CDR3 is CASSLQGNQPQHF. The CDR3 DNA follows: TGTGCCAGCAGCTTACAGGGAAATCAGCCCCAGCATTTT.

This sequence joins TRBV29-1 and TRBJ2-1, with D perhaps TRBD2 (6 bases). V gave up 7 bases and J gave up 5 bases, with 12 bases separating them. CDR3 length equals 12 residues. Germline lookup yields CDR1 SQVTM and CDR2 ANQGSEA. DNA for the CDR3: TGCAGCGCCCGGGACTTCGACAATGAGCAGTTCTTC. Translation gives CSARDFDNEQFF.

This chain uses TRBV11-2 with TRBJ2-5, with 10 nucleotides matching TRBD2. V trimming: 1 base; J trimming: 4 bases; junction bases outside the gene matches: 6. The germline gives CDR1 SGHAT, CDR2 FQNNGV. This CDR3 has 16 amino acids. CDR3 in amino acids: CASSLAEREGLETQYF. CDR3 nucleotides: TGTGCCAGCAGCTTAGCTGAGCGGGAGGGCCTAGAGACCCAGTACTTC. The full variable domain, rest sourced from reference TRBV11-2 and TRBJ2-5, is EAGVAQSPRYKIIEKRQSVAFWCNPISGHATLYWYQQILGQGPKLLIQFQNNGVVDDSQLPKDRFSAERLKGVDSTLKIQPAKLEDSAVYLCASSLAEREGLETQYFGPGTRLLVL.

To note about this clone: This sample includes further DNA sequences coding for the same CDR3. V and J are TRBV7-9 and TRBJ2-3; D is ambiguous. CDR3 size: 14 residues. The germline V gene encodes CDR1 SEHNR and CDR2 FQNEAQ (reference sequence). Trimming removed 0 bases at V and 0 bases at J, with 4 bases between. CDR3 sequence reads: CASSLAGSTDTQYF. DNA of the CDR3: TGTGCCAGCAGCTTAGCGGGTAGCACAGATACGCAGTATTTT.

A remark on this clone: This sample includes further DNA sequences coding for the same CDR3. The V and J genes are TRBV29-1 and TRBJ2-3; 12 bases match TRBD2. Losses at the gene ends were 4 bases for V and 6 bases for J; bases not matched to a gene: 5. This CDR3 region has 14 residues. In germline, CDR1 is SQVTM, CDR2 ANQGSEA. The CDR3 spells CSVALAGGSDTQYF. In DNA, the CDR3 is TGCAGCGTTGCACTAGCGGGAGGATCGGATACGCAGTATTTT.

The chain couples TRBV19 to TRBJ2-1, with TRBD2 matching over 10 bases. From germline, CDR1 is LNHDA and CDR2 SQIVND (reference sequence). The CDR3 runs to 15 residues. V shed 2 bases and J 3 bases; nucleotides not matched to a gene: 1. The CDR3 protein is CASSILAGDYNEQFF. CDR3 sequence (DNA): TGTGCCAGTAGTATACTAGCGGGGGACTACAATGAGCAGTTCTTC.

The rearrangement joins TRBV7-8 to TRBJ2-7; TRBD2 matches 8 bases. The CDR3 spans 13 residues. Germline V CDR1 and CDR2: SGHVS, FQNEAQ. J lost 7 bases, V lost 1 base, and 3 bases had no gene match. CDR3 residues: CASSLGGRQEQYF. In DNA form, the CDR3 reads TGTGCCAGCAGCTTAGGCGGGAGGCAAGAGCAGTACTTC.

This clone was detected once. The chain has TRBV28 and TRBJ1-5, with D maybe TRBD1 (5 bases). The CDR3 contains 13 residues. Germline CDR1 MDHEN, CDR2 SYDVKM. Trimming left V 5 bases short and J 3 bases short, with 8 bases between. The CDR3 nucleotides are TGTGCCAGCAGTCTGGACAACAATCAGCCCCAGCATTTT. This translates into CASSLDNNQPQHF.

The rearrangement joins TRBV11-2 to TRBJ1-6; 12 bases map to TRBD1. Per the germline V gene, CDR1 is SGHAT and CDR2 is FQNNGV. This CDR3 has 16 residues. Trimming took 5 bases from V and 8 from J; bases not matched to a gene: 7. The CDR3 region has the DNA TGTGCCAGCAGCCCCTGGGACAGGGGGCGTTATTCACCCCTCCACTTT. Translation: CASSPWDRGRYSPLHF. Full variable domain (rest looked up from reference TRBV11-2 and TRBJ1-6): EAGVAQSPRYKIIEKRQSVAFWCNPISGHATLYWYQQILGQGPKLLIQFQNNGVVDDSQLPKDRFSAERLKGVDSTLKIQPAKLEDSAVYLCASSPWDRGRYSPLHFGNGTRLTVT.

In DNA, the CDR3 is TGTGCCAGCAGACAGAGTAATGAAAAACTGTTTTTT. Amino acid sequence: CASRQSNEKLFF. This chain uses TRBV7-9 with TRBJ1-4, with D hard to call. Germline lookup yields CDR1 SEHNR and CDR2 FQNEAQ (reference sequence). This CDR3 is built from 12 residues. Trimming pared 6 bases from V and 4 bases from J, leaving 6 bases between.

This clone appeared a single time. V is TRBV10-1 and J is TRBJ2-7, with 10 bases matching TRBD1. Per germline, CDR1 WNHNN and CDR2 SYGVQD (reference sequence). J was trimmed by 5 bases and V by 0 bases; bases with no gene match: 1. CDR3 size: 14 residues. DNA of the CDR3: TGCGCCAGCAGTGAGTCGGGGACAGGGGACGAGCAGTACTTC. Its translation is CASSESGTGDEQYF.

V usage is TRBV19 and J usage is TRBJ1-2, with D possibly being TRBD1 (6 bases). Trimming shortened V by 1 base and J by 0 bases, and 9 bases separated the two germline ends. The CDR3 runs to 15 residues. Germline assignment: CDR1 LNHDA and CDR2 SQIVND (reference sequence). The CDR3 reads CASSIGGQANYGYTF. DNA for the CDR3: TGTGCCAGTAGTATAGGGGGACAAGCTAACTATGGCTACACCTTC.

The V and J genes are TRBV11-3 and TRBJ2-5; D is perhaps TRBD2 (5 bases). The V end lost 1 base, the J end lost 5 bases, and 14 bases lay between the germline ends. The CDR3 totals 15 residues. CDR1 SGHNT and CDR2 YENEEA come from the germline V gene. The CDR3 is CASSLARGYLETQYF. As DNA, the CDR3 is TGTGCCAGCAGCTTAGCTCGGGGTTATTTGGAGACCCAGTACTTC.

This chain connects TRBV19 to TRBJ2-1; no clear D. Per germline, CDR1 LNHDA and CDR2 SQIVND (reference sequence). The CDR3 loop spans 14 amino acids. V gave up 6 bases and J gave up 2 bases, with 11 bases separating them. The CDR3 sequence is CASRPLDAYNEQFF. Written as DNA, the CDR3 is TGTGCCAGTAGGCCCCTAGATGCCTACAATGAGCAGTTCTTC.

This clone was seen a single time. Other nucleotide sequences from this sample produce the same CDR3. This sequence joins TRBV5-4 and TRBJ1-3; unclear D gene. CDR3 size: 14 residues. CDR1 is SGHNT, CDR2 YYREEE, per germline (reference sequence). Trimming pared 0 bases from V and 3 bases from J, leaving 7 bases between. CDR3 protein: CASSLGGSGNTIYF. CDR3 nucleotide sequence: TGTGCCAGCAGCTTGGGGGGTAGTGGAAACACCATATATTTT.

The chain couples TRBV6-1 to TRBJ2-1; D possibly uses TRBD1 or TRBD2 (5 bases each). V lost 1 base and J lost 8, with 12 bases in between. The V gene's germline CDR1 is MNHNS and CDR2 SASEGT. The CDR3 runs 14 residues. CDR3 protein: CASSEGGTGHEQFF. The CDR3 DNA follows: TGTGCCAGCAGTGAAGGGGGGACCGGTCATGAGCAGTTCTTC.

This rearrangement joins TRBV2 to TRBJ1-6, with TRBD1 identical over 7 bases. Losses at the gene ends were 6 bases for V and 4 bases for J; bases not matched to a gene: 3. Germline values: CDR1 SNHLY, CDR2 FYNNEI. The CDR3 is 14 residues long. As DNA, the CDR3 is TGTGCCAGCAGACTGGGACAGTATAATTCACCCCTCCACTTT. Protein sequence: CASRLGQYNSPLHF. Filled out from reference TRBV2 and TRBJ1-6, the complete variable domain reads EPEVTQTPSHQVTQMGQEVILRCVPISNHLYFYWYRQILGQKVEFLVSFYNNEISEKSEIFDDQFSVERPDGSNFTLKIRSTKLEDSAMYFCASRLGQYNSPLHFGNGTRLTVT.